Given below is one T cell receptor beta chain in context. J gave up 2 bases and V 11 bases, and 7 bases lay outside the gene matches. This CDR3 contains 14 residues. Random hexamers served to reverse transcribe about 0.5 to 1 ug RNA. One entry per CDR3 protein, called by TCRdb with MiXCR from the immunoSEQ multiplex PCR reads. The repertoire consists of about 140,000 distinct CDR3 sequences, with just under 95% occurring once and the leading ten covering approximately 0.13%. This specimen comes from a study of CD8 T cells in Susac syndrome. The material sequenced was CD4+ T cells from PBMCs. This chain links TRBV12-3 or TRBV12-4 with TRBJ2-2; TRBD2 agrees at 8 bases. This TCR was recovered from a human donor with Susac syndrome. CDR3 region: CAAGRGANTGELFF. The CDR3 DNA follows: TGTGCCGCCGGGAGGGGCGCTAACACCGGGGAGCTGTTTTTT.